The text below deals with one TCR beta chain. This clone's antigen is unknown. Base quality data are lacking; no much larger clone is found one base away. Different DNA sequences within this sample yield the same CDR3. V is trimmed back by 6 bases and J by 9 bases, and the junction contains 1 base that no gene match accounts for. Looking up the germline V gene yields CDR1 SNHLY and CDR2 FYNNEI. The CDR3 sequence holds 12 residues, the cysteine and phenylalanine included. Only the CDR3 part of the read is kept: 36 bases, read in frame from the first base. These data belong to a study of T cell responses to AZD1222 COVID-19 vaccine (dated by TCRdb to the early 2020s). About the study as a whole: TCR sequencing covered some 250 trial participants: nearly 210 given two doses of AZD1222 and approximately 26 given two doses of MenACWY control vaccine. Trial participants were enrolled by age into 18-55, 56-69 and 70-plus year subgroups, with around 150, 28 and 57 TCR-sequenced participants respectively.

The CDR3 regions of human TCRbeta chains were analyzed by immunosequencing. In the authors' own workflow: Repertoire TCRs were checked for matches against a reference library of SARS-CoV-2-specific TCRs that had been generated using the MIRA antigen-specificity platform. Breadth meant the fraction of unique TCRs that were SARS-CoV-2-associated, whereas depth meant the fraction of total T cells that were SARS-CoV-2-associated. Using the MIRA data, every spike-specific TCR was mapped to the spike region that the TCR reacted to and assigned to either a CD4 or a CD8 class. Log10-transformed breadth and depth values were compared by one-way ANOVA with Sidak's multiple comparisons tests. Sourced from immuneACCESS, this table was stored by TCRdb with only in-frame sequences that have V and J called. A share of the clones is absent; for the studies checked, an unresolved V gene accounts for under half, and the remainder has no known explanation. The DNA was the basis for D and trimming; V, J and clone size are from that table. A total of 75,000 to 85,000 clones appear in this sample, roughly 89% of them only once. Jointly, the top ten make up approximately 10% of the sample.

The research as a whole found: Participants were mostly white British and included more females than males, and it was suggested by the authors that clonal diversity may have been underestimated. Because no samples from the day 14 peak response were available, repertoires could be characterized only after the peak T cell response. A significant rise in spike-specific TCR breadth and depth was observed after two AZD1222 doses relative to day 0 and relative to MenACWY recipients. Nearly half of unique spike-specific TCRs reportedly recognized epitopes outside regions mutated in the B.1.351 and B.1.1.7 variants. The 56-69-year group was small, and its depth increase did not reach significance, likely because of low power. Conclusions about previously exposed vaccinees were limited because only six AZD1222 recipients were SARS-CoV-2 seropositive at baseline. CD4 TCRs associated with the vaccine covered the entire spike protein, and the dominant responses were in regions 160-218 and 743-854.

This specimen's time point label, per the study, means: about 28 days (+/-7) after the second vaccine dose. Because spike-specific TCR depth and breadth did not differ between the two schedules, AZD1222 recipients who got a second dose at roughly 4 weeks were pooled with those who got a second dose at roughly 12 weeks. Samples from vaccinated people were obtained from the UK trials COV001 and COV002, which included a single-blind randomized controlled phase 2/3 trial of AZD1222 (ChAdOx1 nCoV-19) in healthy adults. For TCRbeta chain sequencing, PBMC samples were collected from trial participants at day 0 and at day 28 after the second dose.

The sequences come from peripheral blood, collected 28 days after the second AZD1222 dose. The origin of this receptor is an adult who received the AZD1222 COVID-19 vaccine. This sequence uses TRBV2 and TRBJ1-6; TRBD1 lines up with 8 middle nucleotides. The CDR3 in this case is CASRGTGSPLHF. Here is the DNA: TGTGCCAGCAGAGGGACAGGTTCACCCCTCCACTTT.